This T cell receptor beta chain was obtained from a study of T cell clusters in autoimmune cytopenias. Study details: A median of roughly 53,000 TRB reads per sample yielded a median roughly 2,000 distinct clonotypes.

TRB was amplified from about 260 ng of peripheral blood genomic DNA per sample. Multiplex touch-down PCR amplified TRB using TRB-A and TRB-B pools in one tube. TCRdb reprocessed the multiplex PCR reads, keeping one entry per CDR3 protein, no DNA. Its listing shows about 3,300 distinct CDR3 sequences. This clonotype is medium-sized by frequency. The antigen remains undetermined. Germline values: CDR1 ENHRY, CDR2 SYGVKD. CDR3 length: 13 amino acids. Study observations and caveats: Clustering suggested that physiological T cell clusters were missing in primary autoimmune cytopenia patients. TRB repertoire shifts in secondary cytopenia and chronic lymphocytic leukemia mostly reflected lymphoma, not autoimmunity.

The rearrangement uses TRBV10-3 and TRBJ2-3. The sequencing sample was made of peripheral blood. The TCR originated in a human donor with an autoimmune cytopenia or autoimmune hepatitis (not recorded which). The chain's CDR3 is CATSDRKRDTQYF.